A single sample is the source of the 27 T cell receptor beta chains below, sequenced in a study of esophageal squamous cell carcinoma under preoperative chemotherapy. TCRdb ran MiXCR on the PCR reads and lists one entry per CDR3 protein. Of 9,500 to 12,000 distinct CDR3 sequences detected, more than 60% appear once; the ten largest clones hold approximately 31%. Stated time point: after preoperative PTX-NDP chemotherapy. This material was acquired from a patient given preoperative chemotherapy. The receptors stem from a human donor with esophageal squamous cell carcinoma. The donor label of this sample is uncertain.

A remark on this clonotype: A read error may produce the germline difference seen at one junction end. This chain connects TRBV6-1 to TRBJ2-5, with unresolved D. Germline assignment: CDR1 MNHNS and CDR2 SASEGT. This CDR3 is 12 amino acids long. This CDR3 reads CASSGFYNEQYF. The CDR3 DNA reads TGTGCCAGTAGTGGGTTTTACAATGAGCAGTACTTC.

This clonotype was counted a few times. At one end the junction does not follow the germline gene, possibly because of a read error. The J gene is TRBJ2-3, the V gene TRBV6-1; D might be TRBD2 (6 bases). CDR3 length equals 16 residues. Germline CDR1 is MNHNS and CDR2 is SASEGT. DNA of the CDR3: TGTGCCAGCGCGGGGTTTGGGGGAAGCGACCAAGAGACGCAGTATTTC. Protein product: CASAGFGGSDQETQYF.

The genes are TRBV6-1 and TRBJ2-2, with a weak D call TRBD2 (6 bases). This CDR3 is built from 14 residues. The germline gives CDR1 MNHNS, CDR2 SASEGT. Trimming shortened V by 6 bases and J by 13 bases, and 21 bases separated the two germline ends. Written as DNA, the CDR3 is TGTGCCAGCAGCCTGGGACTCAACACCGATACGCTGTTTTTT. Translation gives CASSLGLNTDTLFF.

This clonotype showed up many times. CDR3 nucleotide sequence: TGTGCCAGCAGACCCGCGGGGGGCCAAGAGACCCAGTACTTC. It specifies CASRPAGGQETQYF. The chain combines TRBV6-1 with TRBJ2-5; TRBD2 agrees at 8 bases. This CDR3 has 14 amino acids. V lost 6 bases and J lost 1; bases outside the gene matches: 4. Germline V CDR1 and CDR2: MNHNS, SASEGT.

Comments on this clonotype: An end of the junction does not agree with germline; a read error may underlie this. The chain uses TRBV6-1 and TRBJ2-5, with D possibly being TRBD1 (5 bases). The CDR3 contains 16 residues. Per germline, CDR1 MNHNS and CDR2 SASEGT. CDR3 amino acids: CASRGFWGSYQDTQYF. DNA for the CDR3: TGTGCCAGCAGGGGATTTTGGGGCAGCTACCAAGATACGCAGTACTTT.

This clonotype is medium-sized. The junction shows a germline mismatch at one end, possibly a read error. V and J are TRBV10-3 and TRBJ1-1; D ambiguous. Germline V CDR1 and CDR2: ENHRY, SYGVKD. The CDR3 spans 12 residues. CDR3 DNA sequence: TGTGCCAGCAGTGAGTCGAACACTGAAGCTTTCTTT. Its translation: CASSESNTEAFF.

The chain recombines TRBV10-1 with TRBJ1-5; maybe TRBD1 (5 bases). The germline V gene encodes CDR1 WNHNN and CDR2 SYGVQD (reference sequence). The CDR3 consists of 13 residues. Trimming left V 4 bases short and J 4 bases short, with 8 bases between. The CDR3 loop reads CASSGRGNQPQHF. CDR3 DNA sequence: TGCGCCAGCAGTGGTCGGGGGAATCAGCCCCAGCATTTT.

This clonotype was seen more than once but under ten times. At one of its ends the junction is not consistent with the germline gene, which may arise from a read error. The gene calls are TRBV6-1 and TRBJ2-4; D tentatively fits TRBD1 or TRBD2 (5 bases each). The CDR3 contains 13 residues. Germline V gene lookup returns CDR1 MNHNS and CDR2 SASEGT. CDR3 sequence reads: CARGLRAKNTQYF. Here the CDR3 DNA reads TGTGCCAGGGGGCTGAGGGCCAAAAATACGCAGTATTTC.

This clonotype has only a few counts. The V call is TRBV7-6, the J call TRBJ2-1; 13 bases are a match to TRBD2. V lost 3 bases, J lost 6 bases, and 2 bases stayed unmatched. This CDR3 spans 15 amino acids. CDR1 SGHVS and CDR2 FNYEAQ come from the germline V gene. The CDR3 nucleotides are TGTGCCAGCAGCTTGGGACTAGCGGGGATCAATGAGCAGTTCTTC. This translates into CASSLGLAGINEQFF.

This clonotype occurred many times. V is TRBV7-6 and J is TRBJ1-5; a possible D gene is TRBD1 (5 bases). The CDR3 is 13 amino acids. V was shortened by 5 bases and J by 15 bases, with 20 bases between the two germline ends. CDR1 and CDR2 from the germline V gene are SGHVS and FNYEAQ. The CDR3 loop is CASSANTGLPMHF. The CDR3 coding sequence is TGTGCCAGCAGCGCAAACACAGGCCTACCGATGCATTTT.

The V call is TRBV6-1, the J call TRBJ2-1; 8 bases map to TRBD2. This CDR3 is 14 amino acids long. CDR1 and CDR2 from the germline V gene are MNHNS and SASEGT. J lost 6 bases, V lost 3 bases, and 4 bases had no gene match. The CDR3 protein is CASSESGGVNEQFF. The CDR3, as DNA: TGTGCCAGCAGTGAGAGCGGGGGTGTCAATGAGCAGTTCTTC.

This clonotype was detected once. V gene TRBV10-2 combines with J gene TRBJ2-1, with 13 bases fitting TRBD2. V dropped 7 bases and J dropped 5; count of bases not matched to a gene: 2. CDR1 is WSHSY, CDR2 SAAADI, per germline. The CDR3 is made up of 14 amino acids. The CDR3 loop reads CASIGTSGNNEQFF. The CDR3 coding sequence is TGCGCCAGCATAGGGACTAGCGGGAACAATGAGCAGTTCTTC.

The chain is built from TRBV6-1 and TRBJ2-7; a possible D gene is TRBD2 (6 bases). CDR3 length: 13 amino acids. V lost 8 bases to trimming and J lost 6 bases, with 17 bases between them. In germline, CDR1 is MNHNS, CDR2 SASEGT. The CDR3 protein is CASRRWDGGEQYF. The CDR3 DNA reads TGTGCCAGCCGCCGTTGGGACGGGGGCGAGCAGTACTTC.

The chain has TRBV7-2 and TRBJ2-1; either TRBD1 or TRBD2 may supply D (6 bases each). The end of the DNA aligns better with TRBJ2-7, so the J call may be wrong. Germline CDR1 is SGHTA and CDR2 is FQGNSA. The CDR3 sequence is 15 residues long. The CDR3 coding sequence is TGTGCCAGCAGCTTAGATACAGGGAGGTTCAATGAGCAGTACTTC. This codes for CASSLDTGRFNEQYF.

J is TRBJ2-5 and V is TRBV6-1, with D tentatively TRBD2 (5 bases). This CDR3 comprises 14 residues. Germline V gene data show CDR1 as MNHNS and CDR2 as SASEGT. V was cut by 8 bases and J by 7 bases, with 20 bases left in between. The CDR3 coding sequence is TGTGCCAGCGGTACGGGTCTGACTAAAGCGACCCAGTACTTC. Translated, it gives CASGTGLTKATQYF.

Regarding this clonotype: This CDR3 fails to terminate in the conserved phenylalanine or tryptophan, so it likely reflects a read error. It is unclear where the CDR3 begins or ends on the DNA, so no DNA is shown, and the CDR3 is as TCRdb lists it. The chain combines TRBV30 with TRBJ2-5; the table's D gene call, TRBD2, was not cross checked with the DNA. Including both end residues, the CDR3 is 17 amino acids long. CDR1 is GTSNPN and CDR2 is SVGIG in the germline V gene (reference sequence). The CDR3 loop is CAWSNFQIFGRDKVSPC.

The rearrangement uses TRBV6-2 or TRBV6-3 and TRBJ1-1; D call uncertain. The CDR3 sequence is 13 residues long. Deletions cut 6 bases from V and 0 bases from J, with 8 bases between. Germline V gene data show CDR1 as MNHEY and CDR2 as SVGEGT. The CDR3 nucleotides read TGTGCCAGCAGGCCGAACCTGAACACTGAAGCTTTCTTT. Its translation: CASRPNLNTEAFF.

The V gene is TRBV7-2, the J gene TRBJ2-1, with 10 bases that match TRBD2. Per the germline V gene, CDR1 is SGHTA and CDR2 is FQGNSA. The CDR3 length is 15 residues. The V segment lost 5 bases and the J segment 4 bases; nucleotides outside the gene matches: 5. The CDR3 region is CASSLGLADYNEQFF. In DNA form, the CDR3 reads TGTGCCAGCAGCCTAGGACTAGCGGATTACAATGAGCAGTTCTTC. Full variable domain (outside the CDR3, taken from reference TRBV7-2 and TRBJ2-1): GAGVSQSPSNKVTEKGKDVELRCDPISGHTALYWYRQSLGQGLEFLIYFQGNSAPDKSGLPSDRFSAERTGGSVSTLTIQRTQQEDSAVYLCASSLGLADYNEQFFGPGTRLTVL.

V usage is TRBV6-5 and J usage is TRBJ1-2, with D possibly being TRBD1 (5 bases). Deletions cut 2 bases from V and 0 bases from J, with 16 bases between. The CDR3 runs 17 residues. CDR1 is MNHEY, CDR2 SVGAGI, per germline. The CDR3, as DNA: TGTGCCAGCAGTTACGGGGCGGGCGTAGCAGCTAACTATGGCTACACCTTC. This sequence encodes CASSYGAGVAANYGYTF.

The V call is TRBV6-1, the J call TRBJ2-1; a weak D match, TRBD2 (6 bases). CDR1 and CDR2 from the germline V gene are MNHNS and SASEGT. Trimming cost V 0 bases and J 8 bases, with 8 bases left between them. The CDR3 is made up of 13 amino acids. CDR3 in amino acids: CASSEAPSDEQFF. CDR3 sequence (DNA): TGTGCCAGCAGTGAAGCCCCTAGCGATGAGCAGTTCTTC.

The V and J genes are TRBV5-4 and TRBJ2-5, with 12 bases that match TRBD2. The end of the DNA fits TRBJ2-1 better, so the J call may be wrong. CDR3 length equals 15 residues. The germline CDR1 and CDR2 sequences are SGHNT and YYREEE (reference sequence). CDR3 protein: CASSVTSGRWNEQFF. The CDR3 nucleotides read TGTGCCAGCAGCGTAACTAGCGGGAGGTGGAATGAGCAGTTCTTC.

The chain joins TRBV7-2 to TRBJ2-1; unclear D gene. The J call may be faulty, since TRBJ2-7 better matches the DNA end. The germline gives CDR1 SGHTA, CDR2 FQGNSA. The CDR3 is 14 amino acids. CDR3 DNA sequence: TGTGCCAGCAGCTTAGGGACCGGGCGTGACGAGCAGTACTTC. This encodes CASSLGTGRDEQYF.

Judged by abundance, this clonotype is large. The genes are TRBV6-1 and TRBJ2-5; D may be TRBD2 (6 bases). This CDR3 is 15 amino acids long. V was clipped by 4 bases and J by 5 bases, with 17 bases between them. In germline, CDR1 is MNHNS, CDR2 SASEGT. CDR3 bases: TGTGCCAGCAGTGTGGGCGGGATAATAGGGGAGACCCAGTACTTC. This translates into CASSVGGIIGETQYF.

CDR3 DNA sequence: TGTGCCAGCAGTGATGAACTGGACAGGGTCTATGGCTACACCTTC. This translates into CASSDELDRVYGYTF. The chain carries TRBV6-1 and TRBJ1-2; 8 nucleotides line up with TRBD1. V was pared by 3 bases and J by 4 bases, with 7 bases of the junction left unmatched. The CDR3 length is 15 residues. In germline, CDR1 is MNHNS, CDR2 SASEGT.

By share, this clonotype counts as medium-sized. The chain employs TRBV7-2 and TRBJ2-1; 9 bases fit TRBD2. The J call may be wrong; the DNA end is better matched by TRBJ2-7. CDR1 is SGHTA and CDR2 is FQGNSA in the germline V gene. The CDR3 runs to 17 residues. Written as DNA, the CDR3 is TGTGCCAGCAGTCTTATAGCGGGGGCGAGCTCCTACAATGAGCAGTACTTC. This encodes CASSLIAGASSYNEQYF.

The V gene is TRBV6-1, the J gene TRBJ2-1; 7 nucleotides line up with TRBD1. The end of the DNA is better explained by TRBJ2-7, so the J call may be wrong. This CDR3 has 18 residues. Per germline, CDR1 MNHNS and CDR2 SASEGT. The CDR3 DNA is TGTGCCAGCAGTGAAGTGGCTCGGGCAGGGGGTACACACAATGAGCAGTACTTC. Its translation is CASSEVARAGGTHNEQYF.

V is TRBV6-5 and J is TRBJ2-1; 7 bases line up with TRBD1. Gene TRBJ2-3 matches the end of the DNA better, so the J call may be wrong. Germline lookup yields CDR1 MNHEY and CDR2 SVGAGI. The CDR3 is made up of 15 amino acids. The CDR3 protein is CASSYGGQAFSTQYF. Written as DNA, the CDR3 is TGTGCCAGCAGTTACGGCGGACAGGCCTTCAGTACGCAGTATTTT.